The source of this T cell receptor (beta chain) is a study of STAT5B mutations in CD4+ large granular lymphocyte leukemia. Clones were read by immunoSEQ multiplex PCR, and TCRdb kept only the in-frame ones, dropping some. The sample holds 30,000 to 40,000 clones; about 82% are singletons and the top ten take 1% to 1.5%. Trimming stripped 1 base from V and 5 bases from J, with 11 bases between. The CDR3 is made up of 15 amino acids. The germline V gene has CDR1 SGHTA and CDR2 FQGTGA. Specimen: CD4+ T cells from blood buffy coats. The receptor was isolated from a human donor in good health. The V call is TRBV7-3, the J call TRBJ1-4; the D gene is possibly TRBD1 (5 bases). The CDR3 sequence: CASSLSGGENEKLFF. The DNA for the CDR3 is TGTGCCAGCAGCTTAAGTGGAGGGGAGAATGAAAAACTGTTTTTT.